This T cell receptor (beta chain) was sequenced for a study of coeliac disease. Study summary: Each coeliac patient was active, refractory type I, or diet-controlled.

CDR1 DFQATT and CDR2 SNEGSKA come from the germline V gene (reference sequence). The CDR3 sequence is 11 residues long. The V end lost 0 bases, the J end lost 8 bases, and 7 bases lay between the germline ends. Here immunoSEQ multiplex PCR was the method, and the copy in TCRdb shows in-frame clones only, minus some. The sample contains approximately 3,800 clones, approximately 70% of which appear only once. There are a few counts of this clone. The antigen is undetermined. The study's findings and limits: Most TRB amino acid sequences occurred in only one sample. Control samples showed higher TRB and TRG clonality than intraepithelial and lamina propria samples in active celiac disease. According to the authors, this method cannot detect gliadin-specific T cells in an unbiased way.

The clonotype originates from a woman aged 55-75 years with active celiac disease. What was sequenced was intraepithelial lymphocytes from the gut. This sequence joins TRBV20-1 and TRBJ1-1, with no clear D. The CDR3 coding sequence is TGCAGTGCTAGAGATATCAGGGAAGCTTTCTTT. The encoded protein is CSARDIREAFF.